This is a list of T cell receptor beta chains from one sample in a study of T cells in Graves' hyperthyroidism and ophthalmopathy. TCRdb reprocessed the multiplex PCR reads with MiXCR, giving one entry per CDR3 protein. The sample has approximately 690,000 distinct CDR3 sequences; around 20% are singletons. Sequenced input: blood. These receptors originate from a man aged 25 to 40 with Graves' ophthalmopathy. The CDR3 runs from the conserved cysteine through the conserved F or W. Fields, in order: clone size, V gene, CDR3 length, D gene, J gene, CDR3 protein, CDR3 DNA. D genes are given only for firm matches. Rows may omit the clone size; those that give it use once, few, many or a size class.

>many|TRBV20-1|13|NA|TRBJ1-6
CSAAGTTNSPLHF
TGCAGTGCAGCCGGGACAACGAATTCACCCCTCCACTTT
>few|TRBV4-3|16|TRBD2|TRBJ2-2
CASSHPTSGSPGELFF
TGCGCCAGCAGCCACCCGACTAGCGGGAGTCCCGGGGAGCTGTTTTTT
>NA|TRBV27|17|TRBD1|TRBJ2-6
CASSPDRESSGANVLTF
TGTGCCAGCAGTCCTGACAGGGAAAGCTCTGGGGCCAACGTCCTGACTTTC
>many|TRBV30|17|TRBD1|TRBJ1-1
CAWTPPTGIGAGGEAFF
TGTGCCTGGACCCCCCCGACAGGGATTGGTGCCGGGGGTGAAGCTTTCTTT
>many|TRBV20-1|15|TRBD2|TRBJ2-1
CSARLGLAVYNEQFF
TGCAGTGCTAGACTCGGACTAGCGGTATACAATGAGCAGTTCTTC
>NA|TRBV19|19|TRBD2|TRBJ2-1
CASSMGLAGGNTLDNEQFF
TGTGCCAGTAGTATGGGACTAGCGGGAGGGAATACTTTGGATAATGAGCAGTTCTTC
>NA|TRBV7-2|13|NA|TRBJ1-1
CASSPPSGSEAFF
TGTGCCAGCAGCCCCCCATCCGGCAGTGAAGCTTTCTTT
>NA|TRBV20-1|15|TRBD1|TRBJ1-1
CSTIPGQGQNTEAFF
TGCAGTACAATCCCGGGACAGGGGCAAAACACTGAAGCTTTCTTT
>NA|TRBV7-9|15|NA|TRBJ2-4
CASSSPELAKNIQYF
TGTGCCAGCAGCTCCCCAGAGTTAGCCAAAAACATTCAGTACTTC
>many|TRBV28|15|TRBD1|TRBJ1-5
CASSSGGGRDQPQHF
TGTGCCAGCAGTTCCGGAGGGGGCAGGGATCAGCCCCAGCATTTT
>few|TRBV20-1|14|NA|TRBJ1-5
CSARYERKNQPQHF
TGCAGTGCCAGATACGAGAGAAAGAATCAGCCCCAGCATTTT
>few|TRBV3-1|14|TRBD1|TRBJ2-4
CASSPQGFLNIQYF
TGTGCCAGCAGCCCACAGGGGTTCCTGAACATTCAGTACTTC
>NA|TRBV27|14|TRBD1|TRBJ1-6
CASKIDRVASPLHF
TGTGCCAGCAAGATTGACAGGGTGGCTTCACCCCTCCACTTT
>NA|TRBV18|11|NA|TRBJ1-1
CASSSQDFPIF
TGTGCCAGCTCATCTCAGGATTTCCCTATCTTT
>many|TRBV7-7|16|NA|TRBJ2-7
CASSRPGLGDADEQYF
TGTGCTAGCAGCAGACCTGGGCTGGGTGATGCGGACGAGCAGTACTTC
>NA|TRBV5-1|20|NA|TRBJ2-3
CASSSLIGGRSHPGTDTQYF
TGCGCCAGCAGCTCTTTAATCGGGGGGCGCAGTCACCCTGGCACAGATACGCAGTATTTT
>few|TRBV28|13|TRBD1|TRBJ1-2
CASSYGTDDGFTF
TGTGCCAGCAGTTATGGGACAGATGATGGCTTCACCTTC
>few|TRBV5-1|16|NA|TRBJ2-1
CASSYISNLGYNEQFF
TGCGCCAGCAGCTACATTAGCAATTTGGGGTACAATGAGCAGTTCTTC
>few|TRBV28|13|TRBD1|TRBJ2-7
CASISSGGDEQYF
TGTGCCAGCATCTCTTCAGGGGGCGACGAGCAGTACTTC
>few|TRBV19|14|NA|TRBJ1-1
CASSIGGEYTEAFF
TGTGCCAGTAGTATAGGAGGGGAGTACACTGAAGCTTTCTTT
>few|TRBV7-9|18|NA|TRBJ1-3
CASSLAWGTDSSGNTIYF
TGTGCCAGCAGCTTAGCGTGGGGGACCGATAGCTCTGGAAACACCATATATTTT
>many|TRBV12-3/TRBV12-4|12|TRBD1|TRBJ2-7
CASSWTGDEQYF
TGCGCCAGCAGCTGGACAGGGGACGAGCAGTACTTC
>NA|TRBV2|18|TRBD1|TRBJ1-3
CASSEMGQGPSSGNTIYF
TGTGCCAGCAGTGAAATGGGACAGGGACCTTCTTCTGGAAACACCATATATTTT
>NA|TRBV12-3/TRBV12-4|14|TRBD2|TRBJ2-5
CASTPGGAGETQYF
TGTGCCAGCACCCCGGGGGGAGCGGGAGAGACCCAGTACTTC
>NA|TRBV30|15|TRBD2|TRBJ2-2
CAWSDSGTNTGELFF
TGTGCCTGGAGTGATAGCGGGACAAACACCGGGGAGCTGTTTTTT
>few|TRBV5-1|16|TRBD2|TRBJ2-3
CASSPSGGESTDTQYF
TGCGCCAGCAGCCCATCGGGGGGAGAGAGCACAGATACGCAGTATTTT
>many|TRBV3-1|16|TRBD1|TRBJ2-2
CASSRVGGLVTGELFF
TGTGCCAGCAGCCGAGTAGGGGGCTTAGTGACCGGGGAGCTGTTTTTT
>few|TRBV15|15|NA|TRBJ2-1
CATSRDGLVFNEQFF
TGTGCCACCAGCAGAGATGGGCTAGTTTTCAATGAGCAGTTCTTC
>few|TRBV7-2|18|TRBD2|TRBJ2-1
CASSAGTSGGSSYNEQFF
TGTGCCAGCAGCGCCGGGACTAGCGGAGGAAGCTCCTACAATGAGCAGTTCTTC
>many|TRBV20-1|13|NA|TRBJ1-2
CSANVLGLYGYTF
TGCAGTGCTAACGTATTGGGCCTCTATGGCTACACCTTC
>NA|TRBV18|15|NA|TRBJ1-3
CASSSSWGTKPPIYF
TGTGCCAGCTCATCTTCATGGGGGACGAAGCCCCCCATATATTTT
>few|TRBV24-1|16|NA|TRBJ2-1
CATSRPGVSSYNEQFF
TGTGCCACCAGCCGACCAGGGGTAAGCTCCTACAATGAGCAGTTCTTC
>many|TRBV12-3/TRBV12-4|14|NA|TRBJ1-5
CASSYRQGNQPQHF
TGTGCCAGCAGTTATCGACAGGGCAATCAGCCCCAGCATTTT
>few|TRBV24-1|17|TRBD2|TRBJ2-3
CATSDGGTSGRGDTQYF
TGTGCCACCAGTGATGGGGGGACTAGCGGGAGAGGAGATACGCAGTATTTT
>few|TRBV27|15|TRBD1|TRBJ2-7
CASSPRDRGPHEQYF
TGTGCCAGCAGTCCCCGGGACAGGGGGCCCCACGAGCAGTACTTC
>once|TRBV5-5|15|TRBD2|TRBJ2-7
CASSPGLAEFYEQYF
TGTGCCAGCAGCCCAGGACTAGCGGAATTCTACGAGCAGTACTTC
>many|TRBV11-2|15|NA|TRBJ2-2
CASSLRQANTGELFF
TGTGCCAGCAGCTTAAGGCAGGCGAACACCGGGGAGCTGTTTTTT
>NA|TRBV20-1|14|NA|TRBJ2-7
CSASPRGKPYEQYF
TGCAGTGCCTCCCCCCGCGGGAAACCCTACGAGCAGTACTTC
>many|TRBV2|14|TRBD2|TRBJ2-3
CASSPRLATDTQYF
TGTGCCAGCAGTCCCCGACTAGCCACAGATACGCAGTATTTT
>few|TRBV7-3|14|NA|TRBJ2-2
CASSLMADTGELFF
TGTGCCAGCAGCTTAATGGCAGACACCGGGGAGCTGTTTTTT
>NA|TRBV7-9|16|TRBD1|TRBJ2-7
CASSPSPRDSKVEQYF
TGTGCCAGCAGTCCCAGTCCAAGGGACAGTAAGGTGGAGCAGTACTTC
>NA|TRBV11-3|15|TRBD2|TRBJ2-1
CASSPPGLADNEQFF
TGTGCCAGCAGCCCCCCGGGACTAGCGGACAATGAGCAGTTCTTC
>few|TRBV28|14|TRBD1|TRBJ2-7
CASSVGTGKYEQYF
TGTGCCAGCAGTGTTGGGACAGGGAAATACGAGCAGTACTTC
>few|TRBV27|14|TRBD1|TRBJ2-7
CASSLSRTGGEQYF
TGTGCCAGCAGTTTATCACGGACAGGGGGCGAGCAGTACTTC
>NA|TRBV7-2|15|TRBD1|TRBJ2-7
CASSVGTGPSYEQYF
TGTGCCAGCAGCGTCGGGACAGGGCCTTCCTACGAGCAGTACTTC
>many|TRBV11-2|15|NA|TRBJ2-3
CASSPILGGGRAQYF
TGTGCCAGCAGCCCGATCTTGGGGGGTGGCAGGGCGCAGTATTTT
>many|TRBV12-5|16|NA|TRBJ1-1
CASGSRTENMNTEAFF
TGTGCTAGTGGTTCCCGGACGGAAAACATGAACACTGAAGCTTTCTTT
>NA|TRBV24-1|16|TRBD2|TRBJ2-3
CATSFPGLAGEPTQYF
TGTGCCACCAGCTTCCCGGGACTAGCGGGAGAACCTACGCAGTATTTT
>NA|TRBV9|16|TRBD2|TRBJ2-3
CASSVEGGRVGDTQYF
TGTGCCAGCAGCGTAGAGGGCGGGAGGGTAGGAGATACGCAGTATTTT
>few|TRBV28|15|NA|TRBJ2-3
CASSLYSGAKDTQYF
TGTGCCAGCAGTTTATATAGCGGAGCAAAAGATACGCAGTATTTT
>NA|TRBV29-1|11|NA|TRBJ1-1
CSVELRTKAFF
TGCAGCGTTGAACTAAGAACTAAAGCTTTCTTT
>once|TRBV28|15|TRBD2|TRBJ2-7
CASRPLAVGSWEQYF
TGTGCCAGCAGACCTCTAGCGGTTGGGTCCTGGGAGCAGTACTTC
>many|TRBV12-3/TRBV12-4|19|NA|TRBJ2-4
CASSPHRRGLVAHKNIQYF
TGTGCCAGCAGTCCCCACAGGAGAGGCCTCGTGGCGCACAAAAACATTCAGTACTTC
>NA|TRBV7-2|13|NA|TRBJ2-5
CASGREFPETQYF
TGTGCCAGCGGAAGGGAGTTTCCAGAGACCCAGTACTTC
>few|TRBV2|14|TRBD1|TRBJ2-3
CASTPGQGADTQYF
TGTGCCAGCACTCCGGGACAGGGGGCAGATACGCAGTATTTT
>NA|TRBV28|15|TRBD1|TRBJ2-2
CASYFGTGNTGELFF
TGTGCCAGCTATTTTGGGACAGGGAACACCGGGGAGCTGTTTTTT
>NA|TRBV11-2|17|TRBD2|TRBJ2-3
CASSSTGTSGRADTQYF
TGTGCCAGCAGCTCCACAGGGACTAGCGGGAGGGCAGATACGCAGTATTTT
>many|TRBV28|18|TRBD1|TRBJ2-3
CASSSRTGGALRVYTQYF
TGTGCCAGCAGTTCACGGACAGGGGGCGCCTTGCGTGTATATACGCAGTATTTT
>NA|TRBV7-6|18|TRBD2|TRBJ2-2
CASSFPASGSDDTGELFF
TGTGCCAGCAGCTTTCCGGCTAGCGGGAGCGACGACACCGGGGAGCTGTTTTTT